This T cell receptor (beta chain) stems from a study of identical twins. Broader study findings: Model-predicted out-of-frame TCR alpha sharing fell below observed values in monozygotic twins.

A template switching step contributed a universal primer site, while unique molecular identifiers were present in the cDNA. TCRdb passed the 5' RACE reads through MiXCR, listing each CDR3 protein once. The table has 450,000 or so distinct CDR3 sequences, less than 20% seen once. Details on this clonotype: Its antigen is unknown.

Germline trimming cut 1 base from V and 7 bases from J; bases unmatched to any gene: 8. Germline-derived CDR1 and CDR2 are DFQATT and SNEGSKA (reference sequence). This CDR3 is 15 amino acids long. V gene TRBV20-1 combines with J gene TRBJ2-1; 9 bases are a match to TRBD2. The sequenced sample was naive T cells sorted from blood. This receptor was taken from a middle-aged man in good health. CDR3 residues: CSARVAGGPRNEQFF. The CDR3 DNA sequence: TGCAGTGCTAGAGTCGCGGGGGGGCCCAGGAATGAGCAGTTCTTC.